This T cell receptor (beta chain) was retrieved from a study of OX40 agonist ivuxolimab in advanced cancers. Trimming removed 7 bases at V and 5 bases at J, with 10 bases between. CDR3 size: 12 residues. Germline V lookup: CDR1 LNHDA, CDR2 SQIVND (reference sequence). Libraries were prepared by immunoSEQ multiplex PCR; TCRdb keeps only in-frame clonotypes and omits some of them. This table has under 20,000 clones, just under 80% appearing once. Sampling of blood occurred at baseline, cycle 4 day 1, and cycle 7 day 1. The sample here was CD4+ or CD8+ T cells sorted from blood, taken in a trial of the OX40 agonist ivuxolimab. The origin of this receptor is an adult with an advanced solid tumor such as melanoma, head and neck, liver or kidney cancer. The chain is built from TRBV19 and TRBJ2-3; D not certain. In DNA, the CDR3 is TGTGCCAGTACCAATCTGGGAGATACGCAGTATTTT. Translating it yields CASTNLGDTQYF.